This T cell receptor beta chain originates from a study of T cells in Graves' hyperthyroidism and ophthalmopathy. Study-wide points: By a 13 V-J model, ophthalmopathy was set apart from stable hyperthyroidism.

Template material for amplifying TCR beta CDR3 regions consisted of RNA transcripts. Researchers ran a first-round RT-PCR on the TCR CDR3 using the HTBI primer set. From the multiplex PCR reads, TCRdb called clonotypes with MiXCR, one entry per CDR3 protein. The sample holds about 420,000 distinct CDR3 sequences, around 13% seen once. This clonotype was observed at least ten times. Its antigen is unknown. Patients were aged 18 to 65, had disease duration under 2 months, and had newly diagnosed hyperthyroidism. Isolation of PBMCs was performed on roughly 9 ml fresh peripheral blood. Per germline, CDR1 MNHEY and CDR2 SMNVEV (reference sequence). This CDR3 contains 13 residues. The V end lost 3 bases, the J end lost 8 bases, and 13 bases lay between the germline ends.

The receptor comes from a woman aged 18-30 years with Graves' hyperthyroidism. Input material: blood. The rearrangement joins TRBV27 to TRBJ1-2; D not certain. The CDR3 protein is CASSFSNGVGYTF. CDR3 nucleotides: TGTGCCAGCAGTTTTTCGAACGGGGTGGGCTACACCTTC.